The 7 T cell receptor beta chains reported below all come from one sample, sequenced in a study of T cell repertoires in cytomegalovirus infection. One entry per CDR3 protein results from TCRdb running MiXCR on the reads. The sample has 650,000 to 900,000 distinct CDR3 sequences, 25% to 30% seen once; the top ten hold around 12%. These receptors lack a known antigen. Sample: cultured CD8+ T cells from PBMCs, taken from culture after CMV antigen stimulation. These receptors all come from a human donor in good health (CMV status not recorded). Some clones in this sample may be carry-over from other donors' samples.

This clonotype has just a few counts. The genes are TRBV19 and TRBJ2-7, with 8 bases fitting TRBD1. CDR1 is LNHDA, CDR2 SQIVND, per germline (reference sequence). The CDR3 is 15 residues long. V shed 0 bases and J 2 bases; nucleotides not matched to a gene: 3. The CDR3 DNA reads TGTGCCAGTAGTATAGACTGGACAGGGCCCTACGAGCAGTACTTC. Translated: CASSIDWTGPYEQYF.

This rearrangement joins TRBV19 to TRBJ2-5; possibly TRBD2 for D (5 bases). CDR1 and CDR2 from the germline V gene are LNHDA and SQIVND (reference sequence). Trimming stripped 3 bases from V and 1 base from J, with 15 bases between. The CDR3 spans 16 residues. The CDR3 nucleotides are TGTGCCAGTAGTATTGGGAGCGGAAGCCTCCAAGAGACCCAGTACTTC. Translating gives CASSIGSGSLQETQYF.

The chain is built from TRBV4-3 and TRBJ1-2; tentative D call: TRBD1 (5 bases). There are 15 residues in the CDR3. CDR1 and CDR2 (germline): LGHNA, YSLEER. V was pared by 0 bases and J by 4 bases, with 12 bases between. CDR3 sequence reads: CASSQDWQGGYGYTF. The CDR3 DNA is TGCGCCAGCAGCCAAGATTGGCAGGGCGGCTATGGCTACACCTTC.

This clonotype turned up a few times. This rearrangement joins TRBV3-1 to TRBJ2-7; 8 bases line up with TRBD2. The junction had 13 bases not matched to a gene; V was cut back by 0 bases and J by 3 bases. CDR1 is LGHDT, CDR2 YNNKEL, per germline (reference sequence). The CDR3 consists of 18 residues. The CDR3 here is CASSQDSRGGLILYEQYF. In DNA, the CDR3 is TGTGCCAGCAGCCAAGATTCCCGGGGGGGCCTAATACTCTACGAGCAGTACTTC.

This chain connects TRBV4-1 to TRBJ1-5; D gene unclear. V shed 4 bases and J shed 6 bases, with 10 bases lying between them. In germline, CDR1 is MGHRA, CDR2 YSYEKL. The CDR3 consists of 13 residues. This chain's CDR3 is CASSLWVFQPQHF. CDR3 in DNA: TGCGCCAGCAGCCTTTGGGTTTTTCAGCCCCAGCATTTT.

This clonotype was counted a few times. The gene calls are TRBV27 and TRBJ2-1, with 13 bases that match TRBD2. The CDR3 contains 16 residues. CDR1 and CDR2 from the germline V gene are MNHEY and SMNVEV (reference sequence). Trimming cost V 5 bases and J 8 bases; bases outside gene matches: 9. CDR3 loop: CASSPLLAGGQYEQFF. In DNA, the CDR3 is TGTGCCAGCAGTCCCCTACTAGCGGGGGGGCAGTATGAGCAGTTCTTC.

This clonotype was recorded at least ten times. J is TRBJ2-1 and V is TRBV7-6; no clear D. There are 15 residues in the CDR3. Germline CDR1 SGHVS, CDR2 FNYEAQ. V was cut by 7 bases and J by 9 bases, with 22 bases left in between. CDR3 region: CASNTMDGLETEQFF. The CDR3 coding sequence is TGTGCCAGCAACACGATGGACGGCCTTGAGACTGAGCAGTTCTTC.